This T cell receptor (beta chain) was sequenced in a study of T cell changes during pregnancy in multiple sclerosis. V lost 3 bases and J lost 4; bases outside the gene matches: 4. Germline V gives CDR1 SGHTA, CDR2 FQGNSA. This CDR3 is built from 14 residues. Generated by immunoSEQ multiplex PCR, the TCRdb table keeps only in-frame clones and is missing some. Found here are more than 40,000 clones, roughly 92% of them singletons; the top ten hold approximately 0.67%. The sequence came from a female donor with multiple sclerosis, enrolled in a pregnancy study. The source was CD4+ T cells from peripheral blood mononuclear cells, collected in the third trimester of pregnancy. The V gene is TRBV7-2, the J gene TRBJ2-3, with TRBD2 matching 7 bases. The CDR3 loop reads CASSFRGSADTQYF. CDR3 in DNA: TGTGCCAGCAGCTTTCGCGGGAGTGCAGATACGCAGTATTTT.